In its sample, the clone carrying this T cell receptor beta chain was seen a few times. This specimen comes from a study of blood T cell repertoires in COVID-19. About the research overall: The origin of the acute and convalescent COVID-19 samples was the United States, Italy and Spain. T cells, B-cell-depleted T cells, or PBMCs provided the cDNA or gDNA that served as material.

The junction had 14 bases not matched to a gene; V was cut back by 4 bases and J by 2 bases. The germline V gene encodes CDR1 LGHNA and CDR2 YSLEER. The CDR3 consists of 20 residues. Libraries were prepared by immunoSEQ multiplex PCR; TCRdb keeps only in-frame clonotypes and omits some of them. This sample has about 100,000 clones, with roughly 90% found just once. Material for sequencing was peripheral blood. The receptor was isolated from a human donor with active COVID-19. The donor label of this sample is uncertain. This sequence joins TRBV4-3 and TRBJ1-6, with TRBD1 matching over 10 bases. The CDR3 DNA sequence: TGCGCCAGCAGCCGTAAGACGGTGGGGACAGGGGCCGCCTATAATTCACCCCTCCACTTT. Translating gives CASSRKTVGTGAAYNSPLHF.